This entry lists 27 T cell receptor beta chains sequenced from one sample in a study of T cell repertoires in cytomegalovirus infection. In TCRdb, the reads were re-called with MiXCR into one record per CDR3 protein. The sample lists approximately 600,000 distinct CDR3 sequences, roughly 43% occurring once. Their recognized antigens are unknown. Sequences were derived from cultured PBMCs, sampled from culture after CMV antigen stimulation. The receptors shown here come from a human donor in good health (CMV status not recorded). Some clones in this sample may be carry-over from other donors' samples.

V is TRBV12-3 or TRBV12-4 and J is TRBJ1-3; D unresolved. This CDR3 has 15 residues. Between the trimmed V and J ends, which lost 6 bases and 0 bases, there was a span of 12 bases. CDR3 in amino acids: CASSRTLFSGNTIYF. The CDR3 nucleotides are TGTGCCAGCAGCCGCACACTTTTCTCTGGAAACACCATATATTTT.

The V call is TRBV12-3 or TRBV12-4, the J call TRBJ2-1, with 9 bases that match TRBD1. With 3 bases clipped from V and 7 bases from J, the junction kept 1 base outside the gene matches. The CDR3 consists of 13 residues. The CDR3 region is CASSFDRGNEQFF. CDR3 sequence (DNA): TGTGCCAGCAGTTTTGACAGGGGGAATGAGCAGTTCTTC.

This chain links TRBV7-2 with TRBJ2-2; perhaps D is TRBD1 or TRBD2 (5 bases each). The CDR3 extends over 13 amino acids. Germline V gene sequence: CDR1 SGHTA, CDR2 FQGNSA. Trimming removed 5 bases at V and 9 bases at J, with 13 bases between. This CDR3 reads CASSRPGARELFF. DNA for the CDR3: TGTGCCAGCAGCCGCCCCGGGGCTCGGGAGCTGTTTTTT.

As DNA, the CDR3 is TGTGCCAGCAGCTACCCGGGGGGTAGGGGGGAGCTGTTTTTT. As protein: CASSYPGGRGELFF. The chain carries TRBV7-2 and TRBJ2-2, with 7 bases matching TRBD2. The CDR3 length is 14 residues. Germline CDR1 and CDR2: SGHTA and FQGNSA. The ends lost 4 bases at V and 8 bases at J; junction bases unmatched: 7.

This clonotype was seen at least ten times. The chain recombines TRBV7-2 with TRBJ1-1; a weak D match, TRBD1 (6 bases). V lost 5 bases and J lost 5, with 15 bases in between. CDR1 is SGHTA, CDR2 FQGNSA, per germline. This CDR3 contains 14 residues. The CDR3 protein is CASSVQGSETEAFF. Written as DNA, the CDR3 is TGTGCCAGCAGCGTACAGGGTTCTGAGACTGAAGCTTTCTTT.

The V gene is TRBV20-1, the J gene TRBJ2-3, with D perhaps matching TRBD2 (7 bases). CDR3 length: 15 amino acids. Deletions cut 5 bases from V and 2 bases from J, with 17 bases between. Per the germline V gene, CDR1 is DFQATT and CDR2 is SNEGSKA (reference sequence). The CDR3 nucleotides read TGCAGTGCTGATCGGGCGCGGGGGCACACAGATACGCAGTATTTT. Translation gives CSADRARGHTDTQYF.

As to this clonotype: Sequence at one end of the junction differs from germline and may be a read error. The J gene is TRBJ1-2, the V gene TRBV7-4, with no clear D. The CDR3 consists of 15 residues. Looked up from germline, CDR1 is SGHVT and CDR2 is SQSDAQ. Here the CDR3 reads CASSLALDRNYDYTF. CDR3 nucleotide sequence: TGTGCCAGCAGCTTAGCGTTAGACCGAAACTATGACTACACCTTC.

This chain connects TRBV7-9 to TRBJ2-1; 12 nucleotides align to TRBD2. The CDR3 length is 15 residues. V shed 7 bases and J 10 bases; nucleotides not matched to a gene: 11. Germline lookup yields CDR1 SEHNR and CDR2 FQNEAQ (reference sequence). The CDR3 here is CASTRFGLAGQEQFF. DNA of the CDR3: TGTGCCAGCACCAGGTTTGGACTAGCGGGACAGGAGCAGTTCTTC. The full variable domain, completed using reference TRBV7-9 and TRBJ2-1, is DTGVSQNPRHKITKRGQNVTFRCDPISEHNRLYWYRQTLGQGPEFLTYFQNEAQLEKSRLLSDRFSAERPKGSFSTLEIQRTEQGDSAMYLCASTRFGLAGQEQFFGPGTRLTVL.

CDR3 loop: CASSQDYGSSYEQYF. The CDR3 DNA sequence: TGCGCCAGCAGCCAAGATTACGGGAGCTCCTACGAGCAGTACTTC. The rearrangement joins TRBV4-3 to TRBJ2-7; TRBD2 might be the D (6 bases). V was shortened by 0 bases and J by 0 bases, with 9 bases between the two germline ends. From germline, CDR1 is LGHNA and CDR2 YSLEER. The CDR3 loop spans 15 amino acids.

The V gene is TRBV12-3 or TRBV12-4, the J gene TRBJ1-6; possibly TRBD1 for D (5 bases). The CDR3 is 15 residues long. Deletions cut 3 bases from V and 6 bases from J, with 12 bases between. CDR3 nucleotide sequence: TGTGCCAGCAGTTTTGCGGGAGGGGCTAATTCACCCCTCCACTTT. It is translated as CASSFAGGANSPLHF.

The CDR3 loop is CASSFTQLENEQFF. The CDR3 nucleotides read TGTGCCAGCAGTTTTACCCAGTTAGAAAATGAGCAGTTCTTC. V usage is TRBV12-3 or TRBV12-4 and J usage is TRBJ2-1, with D unclear. The V gene lost 3 bases and the J gene lost 7 bases, with 13 bases spanning the gap. The CDR3 loop spans 14 amino acids.

The chain employs TRBV7-2 and TRBJ2-4; D is possibly TRBD2 (6 bases). Between the trimmed V and J ends, which lost 3 bases and 0 bases, there was a span of 15 bases. CDR1 and CDR2 from the germline V gene are SGHTA and FQGNSA. This CDR3 is 17 amino acids long. Here the CDR3 reads CASSLVAGRLAKNIQYF. The CDR3 DNA reads as TGTGCCAGCAGCTTGGTGGCGGGGCGCCTAGCCAAAAACATTCAGTACTTC. Filled out from reference TRBV7-2 and TRBJ2-4, the complete variable domain reads GAGVSQSPSNKVTEKGKDVELRCDPISGHTALYWYRQSLGQGLEFLIYFQGNSAPDKSGLPSDRFSAERTGGSVSTLTIQRTQQEDSAVYLCASSLVAGRLAKNIQYFGAGTRLSVL.

This clonotype was observed a handful of times. The chain carries TRBV7-2 and TRBJ2-1, with D unclear. Looked up from germline, CDR1 is SGHTA and CDR2 is FQGNSA. This CDR3 spans 15 amino acids. V lost 0 bases, J lost 1 base, and 7 bases lay in between. The CDR3, as DNA: TGTGCCAGCAGCTTAGCGGGTAATTCCTACAATGAGCAGTTCTTC. Protein: CASSLAGNSYNEQFF.

The rearrangement uses TRBV10-3 and TRBJ2-7; D may be TRBD2 (6 bases). The V end lost 10 bases, the J end lost 5 bases, and 21 bases lay between the germline ends. The CDR3 is 14 amino acids. Germline V gene lookup returns CDR1 ENHRY and CDR2 SYGVKD. The CDR3 spells CATGGTGGSNEQYF. DNA for the CDR3: TGTGCCACTGGGGGTACCGGGGGAAGCAACGAGCAGTACTTC.

The chain joins TRBV20-1 to TRBJ1-1, with 7 bases matching TRBD1. The J segment lost 3 bases and the V segment lost 5 bases, leaving 6 bases of the junction unmatched. Germline V gene data show CDR1 as DFQATT and CDR2 as SNEGSKA (reference sequence). CDR3 length: 13 amino acids. DNA of the CDR3: TGCAGTGCTCCGACAGGGACCTACACTGAAGCTTTCTTT. Translated: CSAPTGTYTEAFF.

The chain joins TRBV6-2 or TRBV6-3 to TRBJ1-1, with a possible D match to TRBD1 (6 bases). The length of the CDR3 is 12 residues. Trimming cost V 6 bases and J 6 bases, with 11 bases left between them. The germline V gene has CDR1 MNHEY and CDR2 SVGEGT. CDR3 DNA sequence: TGTGCCAGCAGACAGGGAACAGCTGAAGCTTTCTTT. Its translation is CASRQGTAEAFF.

The chain links TRBV20-1 to TRBJ2-5, with D uncertain. CDR3 length: 9 residues. The V gene lost 5 bases and the J gene lost 5 bases, with 3 bases spanning the gap. Germline V CDR1 and CDR2: DFQATT, SNEGSKA (reference sequence). The CDR3 sequence: CSAGETQYF. CDR3 DNA sequence: TGCAGTGCTGGGGAGACCCAGTACTTC.

This clonotype has a handful of counts. The chain has TRBV7-2 and TRBJ2-4; unclear D gene. The germline V gene encodes CDR1 SGHTA and CDR2 FQGNSA. V dropped 4 bases and J dropped 10 bases, with 14 bases sitting between them. The CDR3 is made up of 13 amino acids. DNA for the CDR3: TGTGCCAGCAGCTCGGTTGTCGTGGGAATTCAGTACTTC. This codes for CASSSVVVGIQYF. Full variable domain (missing parts from reference TRBV7-2 and TRBJ2-4): GAGVSQSPSNKVTEKGKDVELRCDPISGHTALYWYRQSLGQGLEFLIYFQGNSAPDKSGLPSDRFSAERTGGSVSTLTIQRTQQEDSAVYLCASSSVVVGIQYFGAGTRLSVL.

V usage is TRBV7-8 and J usage is TRBJ2-3, with 9 bases matching TRBD2. Trimming cost V 8 bases and J 7 bases; bases outside gene matches: 10. The CDR3 consists of 14 residues. The germline CDR1 and CDR2 sequences are SGHVS and FQNEAQ. The CDR3 coding sequence is TGTGCCAGCTCTGGCGGGGGGGGAGGTTATACGCAGTATTTT. It codes for CASSGGGGGYTQYF.

This clonotype has more than one count but fewer than ten. J is TRBJ2-3 and V is TRBV12-3 or TRBV12-4; no firm D call. The germline V and J ends were trimmed by 5 bases and 6 bases, with 6 bases remaining between them. This CDR3 comprises 11 residues. CDR3 sequence: CASSKRDTQYF. CDR3 sequence (DNA): TGTGCCAGCAGTAAGCGTGATACGCAGTATTTT.

The chain couples TRBV6-2 or TRBV6-3 to TRBJ2-6; D is possibly TRBD1 (6 bases). Trimming removed 2 bases from V and 0 bases from J, with 11 bases in between. Germline values: CDR1 MNHEY, CDR2 SVGEGT. This CDR3 comprises 17 residues. This chain's CDR3 is CASSYPTGVSGANVLTF. The DNA of the CDR3 is TGTGCCAGCAGTTACCCGACAGGAGTCTCTGGGGCCAACGTCCTGACTTTC.

A few counts support this clonotype. As DNA, the CDR3 is TGCGCCAGCAGCCCACGGACTAGCATCGATGAGCAGTTCTTC. Its translation: CASSPRTSIDEQFF. The chain employs TRBV4-3 and TRBJ2-1; TRBD2 aligns across 8 bases. This CDR3 is built from 14 residues. Unmatched junction bases numbered 7, after V lost 4 bases and J lost 8 bases. Germline V lookup: CDR1 LGHNA, CDR2 YSLEER.

This chain connects TRBV12-3 or TRBV12-4 to TRBJ2-2, with 8 bases matching TRBD2. V lost 3 bases and J lost 0; bases outside the gene matches: 9. The CDR3 extends over 18 amino acids. The CDR3 bases are TGTGCCAGCAGTTTGCCCCTAAGGGGACTAGCGAACACCGGGGAGCTGTTTTTT. Its translation is CASSLPLRGLANTGELFF.

This clonotype came up many times. The genes are TRBV7-2 and TRBJ2-3, with 7 bases identical to TRBD2. V lost 2 bases and J lost 3; bases outside the gene matches: 20. This CDR3 comprises 20 residues. The germline V gene encodes CDR1 SGHTA and CDR2 FQGNSA. The CDR3 DNA follows: TGTGCCAGCAGCTTAACGGTATTCCCCCGAGCGGGATTTGGTACAGATACGCAGTATTTT. Amino acids: CASSLTVFPRAGFGTDTQYF.

This chain uses TRBV12-5 with TRBJ2-3, with D hard to call. The CDR3 runs 15 residues. V lost 1 base, J lost 2 bases, and 10 bases lay in between. Germline V CDR1 and CDR2: LGHNT, FRNRAP. The CDR3 DNA reads as TGTGCTAGTGGTTTGGGTGCTGGTTACACAGATACGCAGTATTTT. Translated: CASGLGAGYTDTQYF.

The V gene is TRBV6-1, the J gene TRBJ1-2; 11 bases match TRBD1. The germline V gene has CDR1 MNHNS and CDR2 SASEGT. With 9 bases clipped from V and 6 bases from J, the junction kept 9 bases outside the gene matches. CDR3 size: 14 residues. CDR3 coding DNA: TGTGCCAGTTCCGGGACAGGGGGACGAAATGGCTACACCTTC. Protein sequence: CASSGTGGRNGYTF.

This clonotype was picked up a small number of times. CDR3 bases: TGTGCCAGCAGCCTACTAGGGAGGACCCTCAACTATGGCTACACCTTC. It specifies CASSLLGRTLNYGYTF. This chain uses TRBV7-8 with TRBJ1-2; D unresolved. The CDR3 is 16 amino acids. The V gene lost 5 bases and the J gene lost 2 bases, with 18 bases spanning the gap. CDR1 is SGHVS and CDR2 is FQNEAQ in the germline V gene.